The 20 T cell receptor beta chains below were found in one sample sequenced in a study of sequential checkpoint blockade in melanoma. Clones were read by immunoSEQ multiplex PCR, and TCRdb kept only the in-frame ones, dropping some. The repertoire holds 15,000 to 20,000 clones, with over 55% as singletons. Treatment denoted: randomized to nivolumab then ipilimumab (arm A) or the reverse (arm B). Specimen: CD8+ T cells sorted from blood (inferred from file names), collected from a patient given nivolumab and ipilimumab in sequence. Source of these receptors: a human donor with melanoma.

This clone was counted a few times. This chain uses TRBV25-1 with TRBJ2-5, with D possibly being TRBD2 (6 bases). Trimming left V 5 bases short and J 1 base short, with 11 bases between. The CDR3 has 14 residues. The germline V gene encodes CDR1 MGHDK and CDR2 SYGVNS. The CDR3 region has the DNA TGTGCCAGCAGTCGGGGGAACGGCCAAGAGACCCAGTACTTC. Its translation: CASSRGNGQETQYF.

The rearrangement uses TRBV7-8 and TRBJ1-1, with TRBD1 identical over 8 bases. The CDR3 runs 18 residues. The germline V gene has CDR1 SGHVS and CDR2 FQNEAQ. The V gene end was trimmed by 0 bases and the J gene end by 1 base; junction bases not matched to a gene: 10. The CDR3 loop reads CASSLARTGIGRNTEAFF. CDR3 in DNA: TGTGCCAGCAGCTTAGCGAGGACAGGGATAGGGAGGAACACTGAAGCTTTCTTT.

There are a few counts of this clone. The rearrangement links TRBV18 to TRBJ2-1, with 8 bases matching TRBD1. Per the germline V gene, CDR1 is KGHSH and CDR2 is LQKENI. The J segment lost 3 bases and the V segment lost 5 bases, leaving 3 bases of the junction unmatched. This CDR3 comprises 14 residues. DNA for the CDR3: TGTGCCAGCTCAAGGACAGGGTACTACAATGAGCAGTTCTTC. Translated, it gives CASSRTGYYNEQFF.

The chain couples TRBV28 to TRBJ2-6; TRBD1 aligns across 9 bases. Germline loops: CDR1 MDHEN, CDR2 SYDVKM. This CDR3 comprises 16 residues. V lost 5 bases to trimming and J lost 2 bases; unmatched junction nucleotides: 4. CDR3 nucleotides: TGTGCCAGCAGTATGGACAGGGGCCCTGGGGCCAACGTCCTGACTTTC. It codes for CASSMDRGPGANVLTF. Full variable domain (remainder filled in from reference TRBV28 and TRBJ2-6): DVKVTQSSRYLVKRTGEKVFLECVQDMDHENMFWYRQDPGLGLRLIYFSYDVKMKEKGDIPEGYSVSREKKERFSLILESASTNQTSMYLCASSMDRGPGANVLTFGAGSRLTVL.

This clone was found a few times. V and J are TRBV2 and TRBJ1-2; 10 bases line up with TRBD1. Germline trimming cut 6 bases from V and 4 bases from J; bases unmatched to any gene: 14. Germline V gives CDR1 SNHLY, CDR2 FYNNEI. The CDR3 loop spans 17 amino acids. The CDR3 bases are TGTGCCAGCAGCTTTCCGGGACAGGGGTTTGACGGCTATGGCTACACCTTC. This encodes CASSFPGQGFDGYGYTF.

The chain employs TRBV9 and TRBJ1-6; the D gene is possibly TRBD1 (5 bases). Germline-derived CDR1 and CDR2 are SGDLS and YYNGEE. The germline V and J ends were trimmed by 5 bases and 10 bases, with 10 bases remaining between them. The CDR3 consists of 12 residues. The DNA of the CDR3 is TGTGCCAGCAGGGGGGGAGGATCACCCCTCCACTTT. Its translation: CASRGGGSPLHF.

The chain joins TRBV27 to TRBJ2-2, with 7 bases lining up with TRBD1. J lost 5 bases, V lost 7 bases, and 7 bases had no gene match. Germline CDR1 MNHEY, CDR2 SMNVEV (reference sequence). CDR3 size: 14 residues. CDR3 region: CASKGTVLTGELFF. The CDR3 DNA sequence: TGTGCCAGCAAAGGGACAGTTCTAACCGGGGAGCTGTTTTTT.

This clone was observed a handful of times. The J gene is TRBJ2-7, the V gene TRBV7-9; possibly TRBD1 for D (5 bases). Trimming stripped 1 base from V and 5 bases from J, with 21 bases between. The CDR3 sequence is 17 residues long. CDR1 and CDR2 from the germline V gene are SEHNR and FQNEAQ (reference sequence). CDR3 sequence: CASSLDSVQGLANEQYF. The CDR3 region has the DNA TGTGCCAGCAGCTTAGACTCGGTCCAGGGTTTGGCGAACGAGCAGTACTTC.

The CDR3, as DNA: TGTGCCAGCAGCTTAGTACAGGGTCCTGAAGCTTTCTTT. It yields the protein CASSLVQGPEAFF. V usage is TRBV7-9 and J usage is TRBJ1-1, with TRBD1 as a possible D gene (6 bases). From germline, CDR1 is SEHNR and CDR2 FQNEAQ (reference sequence). This CDR3 is built from 13 residues. The V gene lost 1 base and the J gene lost 6 bases, with 9 bases spanning the gap. Combining the CDR3 with reference TRBV7-9 and TRBJ1-1 gives the whole variable domain DTGVSQNPRHKITKRGQNVTFRCDPISEHNRLYWYRQTLGQGPEFLTYFQNEAQLEKSRLLSDRFSAERPKGSFSTLEIQRTEQGDSAMYLCASSLVQGPEAFFGQGTRLTVV.

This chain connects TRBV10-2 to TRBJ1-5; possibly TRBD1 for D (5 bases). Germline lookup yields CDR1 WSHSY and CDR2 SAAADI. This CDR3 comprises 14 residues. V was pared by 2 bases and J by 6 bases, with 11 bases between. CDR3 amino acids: CASSEAGLAQPQHF. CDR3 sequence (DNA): TGCGCCAGCAGTGAGGCAGGGCTGGCTCAGCCCCAGCATTTT.

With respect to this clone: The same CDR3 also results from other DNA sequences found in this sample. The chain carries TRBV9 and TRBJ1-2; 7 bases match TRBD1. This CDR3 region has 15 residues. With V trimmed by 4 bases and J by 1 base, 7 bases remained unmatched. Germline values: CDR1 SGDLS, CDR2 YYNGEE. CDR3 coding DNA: TGTGCCAGCAGCCCTTCAGGGGGTCTTAACTATGGCTACACCTTC. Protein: CASSPSGGLNYGYTF.

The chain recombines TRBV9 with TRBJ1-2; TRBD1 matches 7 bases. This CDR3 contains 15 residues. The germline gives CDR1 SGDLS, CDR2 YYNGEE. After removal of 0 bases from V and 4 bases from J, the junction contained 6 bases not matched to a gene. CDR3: CASSVETGESYGYTF. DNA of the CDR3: TGTGCCAGCAGCGTAGAAACAGGGGAAAGCTATGGCTACACCTTC.

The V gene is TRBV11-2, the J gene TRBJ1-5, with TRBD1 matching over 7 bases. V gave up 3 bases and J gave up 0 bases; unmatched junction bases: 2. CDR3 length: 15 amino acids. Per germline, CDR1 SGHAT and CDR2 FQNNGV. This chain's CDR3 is CASSLGQSSNQPQHF. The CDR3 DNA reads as TGTGCCAGCAGCTTGGGACAGAGTAGCAATCAGCCCCAGCATTTT.

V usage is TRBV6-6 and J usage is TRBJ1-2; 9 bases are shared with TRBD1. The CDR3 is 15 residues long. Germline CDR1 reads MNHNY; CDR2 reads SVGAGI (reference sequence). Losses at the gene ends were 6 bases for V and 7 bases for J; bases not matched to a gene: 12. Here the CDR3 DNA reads TGTGCCAGCAGGCCGACGGGACAGGGTGATTTTGGCTACACCTTC. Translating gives CASRPTGQGDFGYTF.

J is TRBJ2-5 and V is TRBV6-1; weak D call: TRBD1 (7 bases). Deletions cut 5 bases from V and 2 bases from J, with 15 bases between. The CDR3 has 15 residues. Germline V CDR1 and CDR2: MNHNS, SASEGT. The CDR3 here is CASSSLSGGQETQYF. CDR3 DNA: TGTGCCAGCAGTTCCCTCTCAGGGGGGCAAGAGACCCAGTACTTC.

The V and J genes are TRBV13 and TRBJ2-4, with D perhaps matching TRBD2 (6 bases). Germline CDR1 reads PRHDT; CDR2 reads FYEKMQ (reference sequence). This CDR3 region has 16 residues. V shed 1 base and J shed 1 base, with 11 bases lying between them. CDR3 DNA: TGTGCCAGCAGCTTAGAAGGTCGGGGGGCCAAAAACATTCAGTACTTC. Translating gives CASSLEGRGAKNIQYF.

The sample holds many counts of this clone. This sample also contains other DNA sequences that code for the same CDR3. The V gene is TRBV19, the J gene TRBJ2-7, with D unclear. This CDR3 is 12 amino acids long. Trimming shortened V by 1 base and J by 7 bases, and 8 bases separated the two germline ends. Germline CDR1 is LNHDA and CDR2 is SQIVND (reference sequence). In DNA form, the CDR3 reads TGTGCCAGTAGTATAGGTACAAGTGAGCAGTACTTC. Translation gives CASSIGTSEQYF.

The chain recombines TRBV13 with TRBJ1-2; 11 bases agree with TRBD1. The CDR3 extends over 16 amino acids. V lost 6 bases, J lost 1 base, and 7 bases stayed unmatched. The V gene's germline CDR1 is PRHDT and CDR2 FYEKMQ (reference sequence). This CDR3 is CASRPGQGALNYGYTF. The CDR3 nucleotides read TGTGCCAGCAGGCCCGGACAGGGGGCGCTTAACTATGGCTACACCTTC.

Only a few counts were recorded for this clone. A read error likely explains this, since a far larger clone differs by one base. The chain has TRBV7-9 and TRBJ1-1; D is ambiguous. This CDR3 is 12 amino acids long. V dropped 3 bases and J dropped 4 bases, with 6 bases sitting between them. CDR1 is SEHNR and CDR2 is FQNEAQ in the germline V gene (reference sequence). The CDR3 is CASSLRGTEAFF. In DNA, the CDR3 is TGTGCCAGCAGCTTGCGGGGCACTGAAGCTTTCTTT.

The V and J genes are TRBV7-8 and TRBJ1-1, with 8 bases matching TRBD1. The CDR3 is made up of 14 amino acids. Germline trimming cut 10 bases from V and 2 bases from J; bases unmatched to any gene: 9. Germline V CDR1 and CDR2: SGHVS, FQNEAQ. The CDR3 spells CATTQGAPNTEAFF. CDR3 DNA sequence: TGTGCCACCACTCAGGGGGCCCCTAACACTGAAGCTTTCTTT.